This TCR beta chain originates from a study of blood T cells in healthy people across ages. Findings and limits, study-wide: More naive CD4+ cells and higher diversity marked long-lived donors relative to aged donors.

Healthy Caucasian individuals from Russia aged 6 to 90 served as donors. PBMCs were isolated at a quantity of at least 6 million per sample. Total RNA extraction produced at least 5 micrograms (per sample) for the study. Comments on this clonotype: Its antigen is as yet unknown.

The V gene end was trimmed by 3 bases and the J gene end by 4 bases; junction bases not matched to a gene: 3. The CDR3 totals 16 residues. CDR1 is LGHDT and CDR2 is YNNKEL in the germline V gene (reference sequence). The authors ran a second PCR of roughly 6 to 12 cycles using a sample-barcoded 5' primer and a J-beta primer mix. TCRdb passed the 5' RACE reads through MiXCR, listing each CDR3 protein once. The profile shows fewer than 900,000 distinct CDR3 sequences, approximately 39% of them singletons. The specimen was blood. The chain has TRBV3-1 and TRBJ2-3; 14 bases are shared with TRBD2. This TCR came from an older woman in good health. CDR3 region: CASSQGLAGAPDTQYF. CDR3 in DNA: TGTGCCAGCAGCCAGGGACTAGCGGGGGCCCCAGATACGCAGTATTTT.